In its sample, the clone carrying this TCR beta chain was seen many times. This entry comes from a study of early T cells in non-severe SARS-CoV-2 infection. Study-level information: Sequenced material consisted of bulk RNA (from unsorted whole blood), and chains were unpaired.

TCRdb redid the calling of the 5' RACE reads with MiXCR, one entry per CDR3 protein. The table has tens of thousands of distinct CDR3 sequences, approximately 6.3% seen once; the top ten hold less than 3%. Germline V CDR1 and CDR2: KGHSH, LQKENI. There are 17 residues in the CDR3. The V segment lost 5 bases and the J segment 5 bases; nucleotides outside the gene matches: 10. The sequence was collected from an adult who was a healthcare worker with PCR-confirmed SARS-CoV-2 infection or an uninfected control (not recorded which). Input material: whole blood. The genes are TRBV18 and TRBJ2-5; 14 nucleotides align to TRBD2. The CDR3 spells CASSSKGLAGEVETQYF. The CDR3 region has the DNA TGTGCCAGCTCATCAAAGGGACTAGCGGGAGAGGTCGAGACCCAGTACTTC.